These 22 T cell receptor beta chains share one sample of origin, sequenced in a study of regulatory T cells in long-lasting Graves disease. Time point here: persistent/refractory GD, antithyroid drugs over 5 years with positive TRAb. Researchers made the TCR library from RNA that was extracted from PBMCs. Investigators prepared the TCR beta libraries by applying iRepertoire HTBI primers and Arm-PCR of CDR3 regions. TCRdb re-called the multiplex PCR reads through MiXCR, storing one row per CDR3 protein. The table shows hundreds of thousands of distinct CDR3 sequences, with approximately 21% occurring only once. Here the sequenced sample was peripheral blood mononuclear cells (PBMCs), taken when the disease was refractory, from a patient treated with antithyroid drugs. All receptors come from a female donor with Graves disease.

The chain uses TRBV7-8 and TRBJ2-5, with 8 nucleotides matching TRBD2. The CDR3 has 18 residues. CDR1 SGHVS and CDR2 FQNEAQ come from the germline V gene. With V trimmed by 1 base and J by 2 bases, 12 bases remained unmatched. CDR3 bases: TGTGCCAGCAGCTTAGGACTAGCGAGCCAAGCGGGACAAGAGACCCAGTACTTC. Encoded protein: CASSLGLASQAGQETQYF. Variable domain in full (rest from reference TRBV7-8 and TRBJ2-5): GAGVSQSPRYKVAKRGQDVALRCDPISGHVSLFWYQQALGQGPEFLTYFQNEAQLDKSGLPSDRFFAERPEGSVSTLKIQRTQQEDSAVYLCASSLGLASQAGQETQYFGPGTRLLVL.

This clonotype has ten or more counts. V is TRBV30 and J is TRBJ2-7; TRBD2 agrees at 7 bases. In germline, CDR1 is GTSNPN, CDR2 SVGIG (reference sequence). The CDR3 totals 12 residues. The junction had 1 base not matched to a gene; V was cut back by 4 bases and J by 1 base. Here the CDR3 reads CAWTSGSYEQYF. The CDR3 DNA sequence: TGTGCCTGGACTAGCGGTTCCTACGAGCAGTACTTC.

V gene TRBV7-9 combines with J gene TRBJ2-6, with TRBD1 matching 7 bases. CDR3 length: 20 residues. The V gene end was trimmed by 5 bases and the J gene end by 0 bases; junction bases not matched to a gene: 16. The germline CDR1 and CDR2 sequences are SEHNR and FQNEAQ (reference sequence). The CDR3, as DNA: TGTGCCAGCAGCACCCAGCTGTACAGGGGTCAAAGCTCTGGGGCCAACGTCCTGACTTTC. Residues: CASSTQLYRGQSSGANVLTF.

CDR3 amino acids: CAIGGVTGSSIGQYF. In DNA form, the CDR3 reads TGTGCCATCGGGGGGGTTACCGGTTCTTCCATCGGGCAGTACTTC. The chain combines TRBV12-3 or TRBV12-4 with TRBJ2-7, with 8 bases aligning to TRBD2. V lost 10 bases, J lost 9 bases, and 20 bases stayed unmatched. This CDR3 has 15 residues.

Notes on this clonotype: A read error may be the cause here, since a much bigger clone is one base away. The rearrangement joins TRBV6-5 to TRBJ1-4; D perhaps matches TRBD1 (5 bases). V dropped 2 bases and J dropped 7 bases, with 26 bases sitting between them. The CDR3 loop spans 19 amino acids. Germline-derived CDR1 and CDR2 are MNHEY and SVGAGI. This CDR3 is CASSYAPGRDAYIFEKLFF. CDR3 nucleotide sequence: TGTGCCAGCAGTTACGCGCCGGGGAGGGACGCCTACATCTTTGAAAAACTGTTTTTT.

The gene calls are TRBV11-2 and TRBJ2-3, with 11 bases identical to TRBD2. This CDR3 comprises 19 residues. The V segment lost 5 bases and the J segment 0 bases; nucleotides outside the gene matches: 13. Germline V CDR1 and CDR2: SGHAT, FQNNGV. CDR3 region: CASSQDIRLAGTSTDTQYF. DNA of the CDR3: TGTGCCAGCAGCCAAGATATAAGACTAGCGGGAACTAGCACAGATACGCAGTATTTT. Together with reference TRBV11-2 and TRBJ2-3, the CDR3 gives the full variable domain: EAGVAQSPRYKIIEKRQSVAFWCNPISGHATLYWYQQILGQGPKLLIQFQNNGVVDDSQLPKDRFSAERLKGVDSTLKIQPAKLEDSAVYLCASSQDIRLAGTSTDTQYFGPGTRLTVL.

The gene calls are TRBV24-1 and TRBJ2-2, with D perhaps given as TRBD1 or TRBD2 (6 bases each). This CDR3 is built from 17 residues. From germline, CDR1 is KGHDR and CDR2 SFDVKD. Trimming removed 0 bases at V and 6 bases at J, with 16 bases between. The CDR3 sequence is CATSDLRIGGPPGELFF. The CDR3 DNA reads as TGTGCCACCAGTGATTTGCGGATCGGGGGCCCGCCCGGGGAGCTGTTTTTT.

This clonotype turned up a few times. The rearrangement links TRBV19 to TRBJ1-5, with unresolved D. Trimming cost V 4 bases and J 7 bases, with 8 bases left between them. There are 12 residues in the CDR3. The germline V gene encodes CDR1 LNHDA and CDR2 SQIVND (reference sequence). DNA of the CDR3: TGTGCCAGTAGTACCCGACCGCAGCCCCAGCATTTT. Its translation is CASSTRPQPQHF.

The chain joins TRBV5-1 to TRBJ2-3; D ambiguous. Germline V lookup: CDR1 SGHRS, CDR2 YFSETQ. The V end lost 1 base, the J end lost 5 bases, and 14 bases lay between the germline ends. The CDR3 has 15 amino acids. The CDR3 sequence: CASSLLSTGGDTQYF. In DNA form, the CDR3 reads TGCGCCAGCAGCTTGCTTTCTACCGGTGGAGATACGCAGTATTTT.

This clonotype was observed many times. CDR3 coding DNA: TGTGCCAGCAGCTTCCGATGGGGAGGTAGAGGCTACACCTTC. It encodes CASSFRWGGRGYTF. The chain links TRBV11-2 to TRBJ1-2; D call uncertain. V lost 3 bases and J lost 8, with 16 bases in between. The germline V gene encodes CDR1 SGHAT and CDR2 FQNNGV. The CDR3 totals 14 residues.

This clonotype was counted ten times or more. The chain couples TRBV7-2 to TRBJ2-7; D is possibly TRBD2 (5 bases). CDR1 and CDR2 from the germline V gene are SGHTA and FQGNSA. This CDR3 has 14 amino acids. V lost 3 bases to trimming and J lost 3 bases, with 12 bases between them. The CDR3 nucleotides read TGTGCCAGCAGCTTCGGAGGTGACGGCTACGAGCAGTACTTC. Its protein product is CASSFGGDGYEQYF.

This clonotype was observed many times. V and J are TRBV7-2 and TRBJ2-2; TRBD2 might be the D (5 bases). V lost 3 bases, J lost 5 bases, and 10 bases lay in between. Germline V gene sequence: CDR1 SGHTA, CDR2 FQGNSA. The CDR3 covers 14 residues. The CDR3 is CASSFQRETGELFF. The DNA for the CDR3 is TGTGCCAGCAGCTTTCAACGGGAAACCGGGGAGCTGTTTTTT. The variable domain in full, completed from reference TRBV7-2 and TRBJ2-2, reads GAGVSQSPSNKVTEKGKDVELRCDPISGHTALYWYRQSLGQGLEFLIYFQGNSAPDKSGLPSDRFSAERTGGSVSTLTIQRTQQEDSAVYLCASSFQRETGELFFGEGSRLTVL.

V gene TRBV20-1 combines with J gene TRBJ2-5, with 8 bases that match TRBD1. CDR3 length: 13 amino acids. CDR1 and CDR2 (germline): DFQATT, SNEGSKA (reference sequence). Losses at the gene ends were 5 bases for V and 9 bases for J; bases not matched to a gene: 11. In nucleotides, the CDR3 is TGCAGTGCTTACTCAGGGGGCCCCAGTGCCCAGTACTTC. Its protein is CSAYSGGPSAQYF.

As for this clonotype: This sequence may be a read error, since a much larger clone differs from it by one base. The chain has TRBV6-1 and TRBJ2-7; D possibly corresponds to TRBD2 (6 bases). Deletions cut 6 bases from V and 6 bases from J, with 18 bases between. Germline V gene data show CDR1 as MNHNS and CDR2 as SASEGT. The CDR3 runs 14 residues. The CDR3 is CASRTNGSLGEQYF. The CDR3 region has the DNA TGTGCCAGCAGGACTAACGGGAGTCTCGGCGAGCAGTACTTC.

This clonotype was detected once. Since no conserved phenylalanine or tryptophan closes the CDR3, a read error is the likely cause. V and J are TRBV28 and TRBJ2-7; D gene ambiguous. Per germline, CDR1 MDHEN and CDR2 SYDVKM. The CDR3 consists of 12 residues. V lost 1 base and J lost 6, with 7 bases in between. The CDR3 spells CASSLLASEQYL. The CDR3, as DNA: TGTGCCAGCAGTTTATTAGCATCCGAGCAGTACCTT.

In this sample, this clonotype turned up many times. The chain combines TRBV2 with TRBJ1-1; D remains ambiguous. V gave up 7 bases and J gave up 1 base, with 10 bases separating them. The CDR3 is 13 residues long. The germline V gene encodes CDR1 SNHLY and CDR2 FYNNEI. CDR3 DNA sequence: TGTGCCAGCACTCCGAGCCCGAACACTGAAGCTTTCTTT. It codes for CASTPSPNTEAFF.

This clonotype was seen more than once but under ten times. DNA of the CDR3: TGTGCCAGCAGCCGGGGACAGGGAAATCTCCACTTT. The encoded protein is CASSRGQGNLHF. The chain has TRBV3-1 and TRBJ1-6; 9 nucleotides line up with TRBD1. The CDR3 is 12 residues long. V dropped 4 bases and J dropped 16; count of bases not matched to a gene: 5. Germline assignment: CDR1 LGHDT and CDR2 YNNKEL (reference sequence).

The table lists this clonotype with a few counts. The CDR3 region is CASSTRSVETQYF. For the CDR3, the DNA is TGTGCCAGCAGTACACGTAGCGTTGAGACCCAGTACTTC. The gene calls are TRBV28 and TRBJ2-5; tentatively, D is TRBD2 (5 bases). With 5 bases removed from V and 5 bases from J, the gap between germline ends came to 12 bases. The CDR3 contains 13 residues. CDR1 is MDHEN and CDR2 is SYDVKM in the germline V gene.

This clonotype was seen many times. This chain uses TRBV25-1 with TRBJ1-4; D gene unclear. Germline values: CDR1 MGHDK, CDR2 SYGVNS. The CDR3 spans 14 residues. Between the trimmed V and J ends, which lost 0 bases and 8 bases, there was a span of 10 bases. The CDR3 region has the DNA TGTGCCAGCAGTGAATATAGTCCCAAGGAAAAACTGTTTTTT. Its protein product is CASSEYSPKEKLFF.

In this sample, this clonotype turned up a few times. The rearrangement links TRBV19 to TRBJ1-3, with TRBD1 as a possible D gene (5 bases). The CDR3 contains 17 residues. Trimming shortened V by 4 bases and J by 0 bases, and 16 bases separated the two germline ends. CDR1 and CDR2 from the germline V gene are LNHDA and SQIVND (reference sequence). This chain's CDR3 is CASSRRDLSSSGNTIYF. The DNA of the CDR3 is TGTGCCAGTAGTAGAAGGGACCTCTCGAGCTCTGGAAACACCATATATTTT.

This clonotype was seen at least ten times. V usage is TRBV6-2 or TRBV6-3 and J usage is TRBJ1-1; D is uncertain. Between the trimmed V and J ends, which lost 4 bases and 1 base, there was a span of 7 bases. The CDR3 extends over 13 amino acids. Germline assignment: CDR1 MNHEY and CDR2 SVGEGT. CDR3 residues: CASSFATNTEAFF. The CDR3 nucleotides read TGTGCCAGCAGTTTCGCGACGAACACTGAAGCTTTCTTT.

The chain recombines TRBV20-1 with TRBJ1-2; TRBD1 matches 7 bases. Germline CDR1 is DFQATT and CDR2 is SNEGSKA (reference sequence). Trimming at V came to 1 base and at J to 8 bases, leaving 16 bases not matched to a gene. The CDR3 runs to 16 residues. The CDR3 is CSARGGGGLEGEGYTF. DNA for the CDR3: TGCAGTGCTAGAGGAGGGGGCGGGCTAGAAGGGGAAGGCTACACCTTC.